Below are 19 T cell receptor beta chains sequenced from a single sample in a study of identical twins. TCRdb redid the calling of the 5' RACE reads with MiXCR, one entry per CDR3 protein. Among hundreds of thousands of distinct CDR3 sequences listed, 5.5% to 7% were seen once. These data were also filed under a second study, of yellow fever vaccine responses in identical twins.

Material for sequencing was memory (CD45RO+) T cells sorted from blood. All receptors come from a woman under 30 in good health.

The gene calls are TRBV5-5 and TRBJ2-7; either TRBD1 or TRBD2 may supply D (5 bases each). Germline V CDR1 and CDR2: SGHKS, YYEKEE (reference sequence). The CDR3 sequence is 15 residues long. The V end was cut by 2 bases, the J end by 5 bases, with 17 bases between. DNA for the CDR3: TGTGCCAGCAGCTTATTAGGGGAGTTACTCAACGAGCAGTACTTC. It specifies CASSLLGELLNEQYF.

This clonotype was counted many times. V and J are TRBV20-1 and TRBJ1-1; D is uncertain. The germline V gene has CDR1 DFQATT and CDR2 SNEGSKA (reference sequence). Trimming took 0 bases from V and 8 from J, leaving 16 bases between them. The CDR3 length is 14 residues. The CDR3 DNA sequence: TGCAGTGCTAGAGAAGCGGGGAAGGGTCCCGAAGCTTTCTTT. Amino acids: CSAREAGKGPEAFF.

Ten or more counts support this clonotype. This chain uses TRBV12-3 or TRBV12-4 with TRBJ1-6, with D uncertain. The CDR3 totals 14 residues. Trimming took 1 base from V and 7 from J, leaving 8 bases between them. The CDR3: CASSLDVQNSPLHF. In DNA, the CDR3 is TGTGCCAGCAGTTTAGACGTGCAGAATTCACCCCTCCACTTT.

This clonotype was seen a few times. V gene TRBV7-2 combines with J gene TRBJ2-1, with unresolved D. Germline V lookup: CDR1 SGHTA, CDR2 FQGNSA. The CDR3 runs 13 residues. Trimming stripped 5 bases from V and 8 bases from J, with 13 bases between. The CDR3 loop reads CASSLPVRDEQFF. The CDR3 DNA is TGTGCCAGCAGCCTACCCGTGCGAGATGAGCAGTTCTTC.

At least ten counts were recorded for this clonotype. The chain has TRBV7-9 and TRBJ1-4; D is possibly TRBD1 (6 bases). Trimming took off 5 bases at V and 9 bases at J, with 19 bases between the two ends. From germline, CDR1 is SEHNR and CDR2 FQNEAQ (reference sequence). The CDR3 covers 15 residues. CDR3 bases: TGTGCCAGCAGCCCTCCCTCGGACAGAGACCAAAAACTGTTTTTT. This encodes CASSPPSDRDQKLFF.

The J gene is TRBJ2-5, the V gene TRBV20-1; weak D call: TRBD2 (7 bases). Germline V gene sequence: CDR1 DFQATT, CDR2 SNEGSKA (reference sequence). The CDR3 covers 12 residues. The V end lost 7 bases, the J end lost 5 bases, and 14 bases lay between the germline ends. The CDR3 reads CSGRGPRETQYF. The DNA of the CDR3 is TGCAGTGGGCGGGGGCCACGGGAGACCCAGTACTTC.

This clonotype occurred a few times. The chain uses TRBV5-6 and TRBJ2-3; 13 bases map to TRBD2. After removal of 1 base from V and 1 base from J, the junction contained 3 bases not matched to a gene. This CDR3 has 17 residues. CDR1 and CDR2 (germline): SGHDT, YYEEEE. CDR3 amino acids: CASSLLTSGRGTDTQYF. DNA of the CDR3: TGTGCCAGCAGCTTGCTTACTAGCGGGAGGGGCACAGATACGCAGTATTTT.

V is TRBV18 and J is TRBJ1-5; possibly TRBD1 for D (5 bases). Germline CDR1 KGHSH, CDR2 LQKENI. The V and J ends lost 4 bases and 3 bases respectively, with 7 bases between them. This CDR3 spans 13 amino acids. The CDR3: CASSRGNNQPQHF. The CDR3 nucleotides read TGTGCCAGCTCACGGGGGAACAATCAGCCCCAGCATTTT.

This clonotype was observed a few times. The gene calls are TRBV6-1 and TRBJ2-3; no firm D call. V gave up 7 bases and J gave up 2 bases, with 22 bases separating them. CDR3 size: 17 residues. Germline CDR1 MNHNS, CDR2 SASEGT. DNA for the CDR3: TGTGCCAGCACCCCCTTTCACCAGCTGCTAGTCACAGATACGCAGTATTTT. Its protein is CASTPFHQLLVTDTQYF.

This clonotype appeared many times. The chain combines TRBV11-2 with TRBJ2-5; 9 bases agree with TRBD2. V trimming: 5 bases; J trimming: 5 bases; junction bases outside the gene matches: 15. CDR3 length: 17 amino acids. Germline assignment: CDR1 SGHAT and CDR2 FQNNGV. This chain's CDR3 is CASSPTSGQPLGETQYF. In DNA, the CDR3 is TGTGCCAGCAGCCCTACTAGCGGGCAACCGCTAGGGGAGACCCAGTACTTC.

This clonotype was counted a few times. This chain joins TRBV11-2 and TRBJ2-7; no definite D call. Germline V CDR1 and CDR2: SGHAT, FQNNGV. V was cut by 1 base and J by 1 base, with 8 bases left in between. The CDR3 length is 14 residues. The CDR3: CASSLGVGSYEQYF. CDR3 in DNA: TGTGCCAGCAGCTTAGGGGTGGGATCCTACGAGCAGTACTTC.

This clonotype was found many times. The chain is built from TRBV5-1 and TRBJ2-3; D unresolved. In germline, CDR1 is SGHRS, CDR2 YFSETQ. Trimming took off 4 bases at V and 0 bases at J, with 21 bases between the two ends. The CDR3 runs to 18 residues. This CDR3 is CASSPRPALTPSTDTQYF. Here the CDR3 DNA reads TGCGCCAGCAGCCCGCGCCCCGCCCTGACTCCTAGCACAGATACGCAGTATTTT.

The rearrangement joins TRBV7-9 to TRBJ2-1, with 7 bases fitting TRBD1. There are 14 residues in the CDR3. Germline V lookup: CDR1 SEHNR, CDR2 FQNEAQ (reference sequence). Unmatched junction bases numbered 7, after V lost 5 bases and J lost 6 bases. The CDR3 reads CASSRDSPSNEQFF. As DNA, the CDR3 is TGTGCCAGCAGCAGGGACAGCCCATCCAATGAGCAGTTCTTC. Supplemented by reference TRBV7-9 and TRBJ2-1, the full variable domain reads DTGVSQNPRHKITKRGQNVTFRCDPISEHNRLYWYRQTLGQGPEFLTYFQNEAQLEKSRLLSDRFSAERPKGSFSTLEIQRTEQGDSAMYLCASSRDSPSNEQFFGPGTRLTVL.

In this sample, this clonotype turned up a few times. The V call is TRBV9, the J call TRBJ1-4; 8 bases line up with TRBD1. Per the germline V gene, CDR1 is SGDLS and CDR2 is YYNGEE. V was pared by 4 bases and J by 3 bases, with 11 bases of the junction left unmatched. CDR3 size: 17 residues. The CDR3 region is CASSPPGGQGSNEKLFF. DNA for the CDR3: TGTGCCAGCAGCCCCCCAGGGGGCCAGGGGTCTAATGAAAAACTGTTTTTT.

This clonotype was picked up many times. The chain has TRBV24-1 and TRBJ2-1, with D uncertain. This CDR3 contains 13 residues. Germline V gene sequence: CDR1 KGHDR, CDR2 SFDVKD. V lost 3 bases and J lost 7, with 9 bases in between. CDR3 sequence reads: CATSDIGKNEQFF. As DNA, the CDR3 is TGTGCCACCAGTGATATTGGTAAGAATGAGCAGTTCTTC.

This clonotype occurred many times. This chain connects TRBV12-3 or TRBV12-4 to TRBJ2-3; D may match TRBD1 or TRBD2 (6 bases each). V lost 5 bases, J lost 4 bases, and 13 bases lay in between. This CDR3 comprises 14 residues. CDR3 region: CASSPGGRADTQYF. As DNA, the CDR3 is TGTGCCAGCAGTCCCGGGGGCCGGGCAGATACGCAGTATTTT.

The chain carries TRBV4-1 and TRBJ2-3; the match to TRBD2 covers 10 bases. V was clipped by 1 base and J by 2 bases; unmatched bases: 18. The V gene's germline CDR1 is MGHRA and CDR2 YSYEKL. The CDR3 is made up of 21 amino acids. The CDR3 spells CASSQGGLAGVGPFPTDTQYF. Written as DNA, the CDR3 is TGCGCCAGCAGCCAAGGAGGGCTAGCGGGAGTCGGCCCCTTTCCCACAGATACGCAGTATTTT.

The chain has TRBV4-2 and TRBJ2-4; D remains ambiguous. This CDR3 has 18 residues. V lost 0 bases and J lost 1, with 16 bases in between. Germline V gene data show CDR1 as LGHNA and CDR2 as YNFKEQ. The CDR3: CASSQEKFGLVAKNIQYF. CDR3 sequence (DNA): TGTGCCAGCAGCCAAGAGAAGTTCGGGTTGGTGGCCAAAAACATTCAGTACTTC.

This sequence joins TRBV10-3 and TRBJ2-1; 8 bases agree with TRBD2. The CDR3 is made up of 18 amino acids. The V gene end was trimmed by 5 bases and the J gene end by 7 bases; junction bases not matched to a gene: 19. Germline CDR1 ENHRY, CDR2 SYGVKD. CDR3 protein: CAISPGGGRRLSGNEQFF. CDR3 coding DNA: TGTGCCATCAGTCCCGGTGGCGGGAGGAGGTTGAGCGGGAATGAGCAGTTCTTC.